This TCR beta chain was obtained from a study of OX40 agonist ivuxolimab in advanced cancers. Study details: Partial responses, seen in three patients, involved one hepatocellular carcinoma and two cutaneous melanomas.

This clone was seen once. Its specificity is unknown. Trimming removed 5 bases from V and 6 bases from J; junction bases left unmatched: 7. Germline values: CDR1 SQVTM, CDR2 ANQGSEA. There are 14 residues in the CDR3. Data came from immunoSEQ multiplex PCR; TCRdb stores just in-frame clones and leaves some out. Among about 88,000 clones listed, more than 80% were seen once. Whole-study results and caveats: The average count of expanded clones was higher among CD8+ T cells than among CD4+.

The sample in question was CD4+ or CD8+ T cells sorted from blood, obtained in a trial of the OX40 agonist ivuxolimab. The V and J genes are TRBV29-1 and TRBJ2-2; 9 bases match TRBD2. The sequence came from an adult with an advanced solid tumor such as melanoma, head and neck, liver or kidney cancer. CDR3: CSVWTSVNPGELFF. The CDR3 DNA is TGCAGCGTTTGGACTAGCGTCAACCCCGGGGAGCTGTTTTTT.